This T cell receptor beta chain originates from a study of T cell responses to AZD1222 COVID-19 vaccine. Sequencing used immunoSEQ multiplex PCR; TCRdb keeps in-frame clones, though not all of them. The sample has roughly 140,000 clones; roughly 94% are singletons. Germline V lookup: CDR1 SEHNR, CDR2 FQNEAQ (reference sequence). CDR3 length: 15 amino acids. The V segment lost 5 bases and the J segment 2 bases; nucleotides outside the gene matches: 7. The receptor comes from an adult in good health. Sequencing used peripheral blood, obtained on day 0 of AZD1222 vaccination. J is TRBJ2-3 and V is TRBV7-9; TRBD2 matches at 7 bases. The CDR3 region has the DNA TGTGCCAGCAGCCTCACGGGGGGATCCACAGATACGCAGTATTTT. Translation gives CASSLTGGSTDTQYF. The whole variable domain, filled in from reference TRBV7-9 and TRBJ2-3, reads DTGVSQNPRHKITKRGQNVTFRCDPISEHNRLYWYRQTLGQGPEFLTYFQNEAQLEKSRLLSDRFSAERPKGSFSTLEIQRTEQGDSAMYLCASSLTGGSTDTQYFGPGTRLTVL.